This entry lists 24 T cell receptor beta chains sequenced from one sample in a study of cytomegalovirus exposure and HLA in healthy donors. In the PCR, 60 Vbeta and 13 Jbeta primers were used. Assay: immunoSEQ multiplex PCR; the TCRdb copy retains only in-frame clones and omits some. The sample shows 85,000 to 100,000 clones, more than 65% of them seen only once. The sequencing sample was made of PBMCs. The receptor set was obtained from a human donor in good health.

The chain has TRBV19 and TRBJ2-4, with D perhaps TRBD2 (6 bases). Germline V gene lookup returns CDR1 LNHDA and CDR2 SQIVND (reference sequence). Trimming cost V 7 bases and J 10 bases, with 23 bases left between them. There are 15 residues in the CDR3. The CDR3 spells CASIASGTQVGIQYF. The CDR3 nucleotides read TGTGCCAGTATCGCCTCCGGGACTCAGGTGGGGATTCAGTACTTC.

This clone has a handful of counts. The J gene is TRBJ2-1, the V gene TRBV4-3; 10 bases match TRBD2. Germline values: CDR1 LGHNA, CDR2 YSLEER. The CDR3 runs to 17 residues. Trimming at V came to 1 base and at J to 4 bases, leaving 7 bases not matched to a gene. As DNA, the CDR3 is TGCGCCAGCAGCCAAGGGGGCCTAGCGGGAGAATACAATGAGCAGTTCTTC. This codes for CASSQGGLAGEYNEQFF.

This clone has a single count. V and J are TRBV6-5 and TRBJ1-1; 9 nucleotides match TRBD1. The CDR3 runs 14 residues. The germline CDR1 and CDR2 sequences are MNHEY and SVGAGI. Trimming cost V 6 bases and J 3 bases; bases outside gene matches: 5. CDR3 coding DNA: TGTGCCAGCAGGTACAGGGGGCGCGACACTGAAGCTTTCTTT. The encoded protein is CASRYRGRDTEAFF.

The chain combines TRBV5-8 with TRBJ1-1, with D maybe TRBD1 (5 bases). CDR1 is SGHTS, CDR2 YDEGEE, per germline. The CDR3 consists of 12 residues. The V end lost 4 bases, the J end lost 13 bases, and 17 bases lay between the germline ends. The CDR3 sequence: CASSQGWDIGFF. The CDR3 DNA reads as TGTGCCAGCAGCCAGGGTTGGGATATTGGTTTCTTT.

This clone has more than one count but fewer than ten. The chain joins TRBV6-1 to TRBJ2-7; the D gene is possibly TRBD2 (7 bases). Germline loops: CDR1 MNHNS, CDR2 SASEGT. V shed 6 bases and J shed 7 bases, with 19 bases lying between them. The CDR3 runs 14 residues. The CDR3 DNA follows: TGTGCCAGCAGCGGGGGGCCCAGGCCGGGGGAGCAGTACTTC. Amino acid sequence: CASSGGPRPGEQYF.

This rearrangement joins TRBV5-1 to TRBJ1-1; D is unresolved. The CDR3 runs to 13 residues. Trimming pared 7 bases from V and 0 bases from J, leaving 10 bases between. Germline lookup yields CDR1 SGHRS and CDR2 YFSETQ. The CDR3 loop reads CASRGTLNTEAFF. DNA for the CDR3: TGCGCCAGCCGAGGCACTTTGAACACTGAAGCTTTCTTT.

This clone was observed at least ten times. This rearrangement joins TRBV25-1 to TRBJ1-1; D is perhaps TRBD1 (5 bases). V gave up 7 bases and J gave up 6 bases, with 18 bases separating them. Germline-derived CDR1 and CDR2 are MGHDK and SYGVNS. The CDR3 has 14 residues. CDR3 region: CASMGLGGSAEAFF. The CDR3 nucleotides are TGTGCCAGCATGGGGCTCGGGGGGAGCGCTGAAGCTTTCTTT.

The genes are TRBV19 and TRBJ2-7; D is undetermined. Germline V gives CDR1 LNHDA, CDR2 SQIVND (reference sequence). V was cut by 4 bases and J by 3 bases, with 7 bases left in between. This CDR3 is built from 12 residues. The chain's CDR3 is CASSKRDYEQYF. CDR3 coding DNA: TGTGCCAGTAGTAAGAGAGACTACGAGCAGTACTTC.

This chain uses TRBV4-1 with TRBJ1-1; D perhaps matches TRBD1 (5 bases). Germline V gives CDR1 MGHRA, CDR2 YSYEKL. Between the trimmed V and J ends, which lost 2 bases and 4 bases, there was a span of 17 bases. The CDR3 is 16 residues long. In DNA, the CDR3 is TGCGCCAGCAGCCAAAAAACTCAGGGTTGGGGCACTGAAGCTTTCTTT. This encodes CASSQKTQGWGTEAFF.

This clone was counted many times. This sequence joins TRBV5-6 and TRBJ2-7; D remains unclear. Per germline, CDR1 SGHDT and CDR2 YYEEEE. The length of the CDR3 is 11 residues. V lost 0 bases and J 7 bases, leaving 5 bases between the germline ends. CDR3 coding DNA: TGTGCCAGCAGCTTGGCCAGGGAGCAGTACTTC. Protein product: CASSLAREQYF.

The chain combines TRBV11-2 with TRBJ2-7; 10 positions match TRBD2. Germline V CDR1 and CDR2: SGHAT, FQNNGV. This CDR3 has 16 amino acids. V shed 0 bases and J 3 bases; nucleotides not matched to a gene: 5. The DNA for the CDR3 is TGTGCCAGCAGCTTAGAATTAGCGGGGGGACTCTACGAGCAGTACTTC. It specifies CASSLELAGGLYEQYF.

The rearrangement joins TRBV2 to TRBJ1-2, with TRBD1 identical over 8 bases. Trimming removed 2 bases from V and 5 bases from J; junction bases left unmatched: 7. The CDR3 contains 15 residues. The germline V gene has CDR1 SNHLY and CDR2 FYNNEI. The DNA of the CDR3 is TGTGCCAGCAGTGAAACCCGGGACAGGCCTTATGGCTACACCTTC. It is translated as CASSETRDRPYGYTF.

This chain uses TRBV10-3 with TRBJ2-5, with D unclear. The ends were cut back, 7 bases at V and 4 bases at J, with 13 bases in the middle. Looked up from germline, CDR1 is ENHRY and CDR2 is SYGVKD. The CDR3 consists of 13 residues. CDR3 bases: TGTGCCATCAACCCCGCGGTAGGAGAGACCCAGTACTTC. Translating it yields CAINPAVGETQYF.

The chain has TRBV5-8 and TRBJ1-5; perhaps TRBD1 as D (5 bases). Germline CDR1 SGHTS, CDR2 YDEGEE. The CDR3 spans 14 residues. Trimming left V 4 bases short and J 6 bases short, with 14 bases between. The CDR3 region has the DNA TGTGCCAGCAGCCCCCCCTCAGGGTTTCAGCCCCAGCATTTT. The encoded protein is CASSPPSGFQPQHF.

The genes are TRBV15 and TRBJ2-7, with D possibly being TRBD2 (6 bases). Germline V gives CDR1 LNHNV, CDR2 YYDKDF (reference sequence). This CDR3 region has 14 residues. V was cut by 2 bases and J by 6 bases, with 14 bases left in between. CDR3 coding DNA: TGTGCCACCAGCAGATTCCCTAGCGATTCCGAGCAGTACTTC. Translated, it gives CATSRFPSDSEQYF.

This chain uses TRBV5-1 with TRBJ2-5; the match to TRBD1 covers 10 bases. Germline CDR1 and CDR2: SGHRS and YFSETQ. The trim removed 3 bases at V and 5 bases at J, leaving 7 bases unmatched. CDR3 size: 15 residues. The CDR3 protein is CASSSGQGGLETQYF. The CDR3 DNA follows: TGCGCCAGCAGCTCCGGACAGGGGGGATTGGAGACCCAGTACTTC.

J is TRBJ2-2 and V is TRBV6-1; 7 nucleotides match TRBD2. This CDR3 spans 14 amino acids. With 6 bases clipped from V and 1 base from J, the junction kept 2 bases outside the gene matches. From germline, CDR1 is MNHNS and CDR2 SASEGT. This CDR3 is CASRGGGNTGELFF. The CDR3 bases are TGTGCCAGCAGAGGCGGGGGGAACACCGGGGAGCTGTTTTTT.

The table lists this clone with a count of one. The chain joins TRBV10-3 to TRBJ1-5; D unresolved. Trimming removed 6 bases from V and 2 bases from J, with 8 bases in between. Germline CDR1 reads ENHRY; CDR2 reads SYGVKD. This CDR3 is built from 13 residues. The CDR3 coding sequence is TGTGCCATCAGGAACCCGGGCAATCAGCCCCAGCATTTT. As protein: CAIRNPGNQPQHF.

The CDR3 protein is CASRVAGARETQYF. DNA for the CDR3: TGTGCCAGCAGGGTAGCGGGGGCCAGGGAGACCCAGTACTTC. The chain uses TRBV6-1 and TRBJ2-5, with TRBD2 matching 9 bases. This CDR3 spans 14 amino acids. The germline gives CDR1 MNHNS, CDR2 SASEGT. The junction had 7 bases not matched to a gene; V was cut back by 6 bases and J by 5 bases.

The chain combines TRBV5-8 with TRBJ2-1; 8 bases map to TRBD1. CDR3 length equals 13 residues. The V gene end was trimmed by 5 bases and the J gene end by 9 bases; junction bases not matched to a gene: 7. In germline, CDR1 is SGHTS, CDR2 YDEGEE. Written as DNA, the CDR3 is TGTGCCAGCAGATTAACAGGGGGAGGTGAGCAGTTCTTC. This gives the protein CASRLTGGGEQFF.

This chain links TRBV6-5 with TRBJ2-5; D uncertain. The germline V and J ends were trimmed by 6 bases and 2 bases, with 10 bases remaining between them. This CDR3 has 13 amino acids. In germline, CDR1 is MNHEY, CDR2 SVGAGI. CDR3 DNA sequence: TGTGCCAGCAGAAGAACTATTCAAGAGACCCAGTACTTC. The encoded protein is CASRRTIQETQYF.

The chain links TRBV5-1 to TRBJ2-7; 12 nucleotides line up with TRBD2. The V segment lost 3 bases and the J segment 0 bases; nucleotides outside the gene matches: 1. The CDR3 covers 15 residues. CDR1 is SGHRS, CDR2 YFSETQ, per germline. The CDR3 loop reads CASSSSGGASYEQYF. CDR3 DNA: TGCGCCAGCAGCTCTAGCGGGGGGGCCTCCTACGAGCAGTACTTC.

The chain links TRBV4-2 to TRBJ2-5, with 7 positions matching TRBD1. The J segment lost 2 bases and the V segment lost 5 bases, leaving 8 bases of the junction unmatched. The CDR3 is 15 amino acids. Germline V gene sequence: CDR1 LGHNA, CDR2 YNFKEQ. CDR3: CASSGFTGDQETQYF. For the CDR3, the DNA is TGTGCCAGCAGCGGATTTACAGGGGATCAAGAGACCCAGTACTTC.

The genes are TRBV7-6 and TRBJ2-1, with TRBD2 identical over 8 bases. Germline V lookup: CDR1 SGHVS, CDR2 FNYEAQ. The length of the CDR3 is 18 residues. The V and J ends lost 6 bases and 1 base, in that order; junction bases with no gene match: 14. CDR3 amino acids: CASSPGPFSGKSYNEQFF. The CDR3, as DNA: TGTGCCAGCAGTCCCGGTCCCTTTAGCGGGAAATCCTACAATGAGCAGTTCTTC.